The 13 T cell receptor beta chains below come from one sample, sequenced in a study of OX40 agonist ivuxolimab in advanced cancers. This table comes from immunoSEQ multiplex PCR, and its TCRdb copy is limited to in-frame clones, with some not included. In the table there are 100,000 to 110,000 clones, approximately 91% of which are singletons. This specimen was CD4+ or CD8+ T cells sorted from blood, taken in a trial of the OX40 agonist ivuxolimab. Receptors were obtained from an adult with an advanced solid tumor such as melanoma, head and neck, liver or kidney cancer.

This chain links TRBV7-9 with TRBJ1-1, with TRBD1 as a possible D gene (6 bases). This CDR3 has 15 residues. CDR1 is SEHNR, CDR2 FQNEAQ, per germline (reference sequence). Trimming shortened V by 2 bases and J by 1 base, and 11 bases separated the two germline ends. The CDR3 here is CASSLMGQPNTEAFF. CDR3 in DNA: TGTGCCAGCAGCTTAATGGGACAACCGAACACTGAAGCTTTCTTT.

V is TRBV5-1 and J is TRBJ1-4; no clear D. This CDR3 is 15 amino acids long. The germline V gene has CDR1 SGHRS and CDR2 YFSETQ. V dropped 5 bases and J dropped 8 bases, with 19 bases sitting between them. CDR3: CASREVGSRTEKLFF. In nucleotides, the CDR3 is TGCGCCAGCAGGGAAGTTGGCTCACGGACCGAAAAACTGTTTTTT.

The V and J genes are TRBV19 and TRBJ2-2; D is possibly TRBD1 or TRBD2 (5 bases each). The CDR3 is made up of 13 amino acids. Germline assignment: CDR1 LNHDA and CDR2 SQIVND (reference sequence). V was trimmed by 6 bases and J by 5 bases, leaving 10 bases between them. The CDR3 DNA is TGTGCCAGTAGCGGGACGTTTACCGGGGAGCTGTTTTTT. Its translation: CASSGTFTGELFF.

This sequence joins TRBV27 and TRBJ2-7; D is ambiguous. The length of the CDR3 is 14 residues. Germline V CDR1 and CDR2: MNHEY, SMNVEV (reference sequence). Trimming removed 5 bases at V and 0 bases at J, with 11 bases between. The CDR3: CASSEHVVSYEQYF. The DNA for the CDR3 is TGTGCCAGCAGTGAACACGTAGTCTCCTACGAGCAGTACTTC.

The V and J genes are TRBV27 and TRBJ2-7; TRBD2 aligns across 10 bases. After removal of 2 bases from V and 6 bases from J, the junction contained 13 bases not matched to a gene. Per the germline V gene, CDR1 is MNHEY and CDR2 is SMNVEV (reference sequence). This CDR3 is built from 17 residues. The CDR3, as DNA: TGTGCCAGCAGTTTAATTGCCCGGACTAGCGGCTCTTTCGAGCAGTACTTC. It translates to CASSLIARTSGSFEQYF.

Here the CDR3 reads CASSLGSPAAPKYNSPLHF. As DNA, the CDR3 is TGTGCCAGCAGCTTAGGGTCCCCAGCAGCCCCTAAGTATAATTCACCCCTCCACTTT. The chain carries TRBV11-2 and TRBJ1-6; D remains ambiguous. The CDR3 contains 19 residues. Trimming shortened V by 1 base and J by 4 bases, and 20 bases separated the two germline ends. Germline V gene data show CDR1 as SGHAT and CDR2 as FQNNGV.

J is TRBJ2-7 and V is TRBV28; D may correspond to TRBD1 or TRBD2 (5 bases each). The germline V gene has CDR1 MDHEN and CDR2 SYDVKM. Trimming cost V 7 bases and J 0 bases, with 16 bases left between them. The CDR3 is 15 residues long. The DNA of the CDR3 is TGTGCCAGCACGGGAAGCCGGACATCCTCCTACGAGCAGTACTTC. This codes for CASTGSRTSSYEQYF. Together with reference TRBV28 and TRBJ2-7, the CDR3 gives the full variable domain: DVKVTQSSRYLVKRTGEKVFLECVQDMDHENMFWYRQDPGLGLRLIYFSYDVKMKEKGDIPEGYSVSREKKERFSLILESASTNQTSMYLCASTGSRTSSYEQYFGPGTRLTVT.

The chain links TRBV19 to TRBJ1-2; no clear D gene. V was shortened by 2 bases and J by 4 bases, with 20 bases between the two germline ends. From germline, CDR1 is LNHDA and CDR2 SQIVND (reference sequence). CDR3 size: 17 residues. The CDR3 spells CASSIFPNQVGSYGYTF. The CDR3 nucleotides are TGTGCCAGTAGTATATTTCCGAACCAGGTGGGGTCCTATGGCTACACCTTC.

The V and J genes are TRBV9 and TRBJ2-7; no definite D call. CDR1 SGDLS and CDR2 YYNGEE come from the germline V gene. Trimming removed 2 bases from V and 2 bases from J, with 11 bases in between. The CDR3 is made up of 14 amino acids. The CDR3 region has the DNA TGTGCCAGCAGCGTCGTAGCCGTTCCCTACGAGCAGTACTTC. It is translated as CASSVVAVPYEQYF.

This chain connects TRBV6-1 to TRBJ2-2; TRBD1 or TRBD2 may be the D gene (5 bases each). The CDR3 loop spans 15 amino acids. Trimming cost V 6 bases and J 2 bases, with 13 bases left between them. Germline V CDR1 and CDR2: MNHNS, SASEGT. The CDR3 spells CASRGWGPNTGELFF. For the CDR3, the DNA is TGTGCCAGCAGGGGGTGGGGACCAAACACCGGGGAGCTGTTTTTT.

With respect to this clone: At the DNA level, this CDR3 is encoded by other sequences in the same sample as well. The rearrangement uses TRBV10-3 and TRBJ1-4; D is unresolved. V shed 7 bases and J shed 2 bases, with 8 bases lying between them. Germline lookup yields CDR1 ENHRY and CDR2 SYGVKD. This CDR3 contains 13 residues. The CDR3 spells CAIKAATNEKLFF. The CDR3 DNA sequence: TGTGCCATCAAGGCGGCCACTAATGAAAAACTGTTTTTT.

The gene calls are TRBV6-1 and TRBJ1-5; D is possibly TRBD1 (5 bases). CDR1 and CDR2 (germline): MNHNS, SASEGT. The CDR3 has 13 residues. Deletions cut 8 bases from V and 4 bases from J, with 12 bases between. CDR3 nucleotides: TGTGCCAGCGGAGGGGTGGGGAATCAGCCCCAGCATTTT. Encoded protein: CASGGVGNQPQHF.

The J gene is TRBJ2-3, the V gene TRBV5-1, with D tentatively TRBD1 (5 bases). V lost 2 bases and J lost 7, with 20 bases in between. This CDR3 is 16 amino acids long. The germline V gene has CDR1 SGHRS and CDR2 YFSETQ. DNA of the CDR3: TGCGCCAGCAGCTTTCCTGGCGGCGCAGCAGGGAATACGCAGTATTTT. It codes for CASSFPGGAAGNTQYF.